The clone carrying this TCR beta chain was observed at least ten times. What it recognizes is unknown. The entry originates in a study of CD8 T cells in ankylosing spondylitis. TCRdb itself ran the 5' RACE reads through MiXCR, one entry per CDR3 protein. The data show 250,000 or so distinct CDR3 sequences, about 24% seen once. Study-level findings and limits: Several of the motif variants were reported before in synovial fluid and blood from reactive arthritis. Enrichment of disease-linked clones was reportedly significant in matched ankylosing spondylitis synovial fluid. A TCR beta motif of several highly homologous variants seemed to mark ankylosing spondylitis blood.

CDR1 and CDR2 from the germline V gene are SEHNR and FQNEAQ (reference sequence). Trimming removed 6 bases at V and 4 bases at J, with 13 bases between. This CDR3 has 14 residues. The clonotype comes from a male donor with ankylosing spondylitis or in good health (not recorded which). Sequencing was carried out using blood, either unsorted or a sorted T cell fraction (not recorded which). The V gene is TRBV7-9, the J gene TRBJ1-3; D call uncertain. The CDR3 region has the DNA TGTGCCAGCAGAGGCAGTGCTAAAGGAAACACCATATATTTT. It codes for CASRGSAKGNTIYF.